This T cell receptor (beta chain) derives from a study of T cells after yellow fever vaccination. 5'RACE template switching produced TCR cDNA carrying a universal primer site and UMIs. One entry per CDR3 protein results from TCRdb running MiXCR on the 5' RACE reads. The data contain approximately 550,000 distinct CDR3 sequences, about 13% of them seen just once; the ten biggest clones take up around 15%. Trimming removed 4 bases from V and 5 bases from J, with 18 bases in between. CDR3 size: 15 residues. Germline V gives CDR1 SGHRS, CDR2 YFSETQ. The sequencing here drew on PBMCs, taken on the day of the yellow fever booster vaccination. The chain couples TRBV5-1 to TRBJ1-1; D remains ambiguous. The sequence derives from a man aged 30 to 45 who received the YFV17D yellow fever vaccine. DNA for the CDR3: TGCGCCAGCAGCCCAGGAAGAAGTTCGAATACTGAAGCTTTCTTT. Amino acids: CASSPGRSSNTEAFF.